Shown below are 17 T cell receptor beta chains from a single sample sequenced in a study of OX40 agonist ivuxolimab in advanced cancers. Sequencing used immunoSEQ multiplex PCR; TCRdb keeps in-frame clones, though not all of them. The data show around 83,000 clones, approximately 84% seen once. Sequences were derived from CD4+ or CD8+ T cells sorted from blood, sampled in a trial of the OX40 agonist ivuxolimab. These receptors all stem from an adult with an advanced solid tumor such as melanoma, head and neck, liver or kidney cancer.

The chain employs TRBV6-6 and TRBJ2-7, with D perhaps TRBD2 (7 bases). The CDR3 has 14 residues. With 3 bases removed from V and 3 bases from J, the gap between germline ends came to 12 bases. Germline V gene data show CDR1 as MNHNY and CDR2 as SVGAGI (reference sequence). The CDR3 is CASSYTGGLYEQYF. In DNA form, the CDR3 reads TGTGCCAGCAGTTATACGGGGGGCCTCTACGAGCAGTACTTC.

The chain is built from TRBV6-1 and TRBJ1-5; D perhaps matches TRBD1 (5 bases). The CDR3 is 15 residues long. The V gene lost 3 bases and the J gene lost 0 bases, with 9 bases spanning the gap. Germline assignment: CDR1 MNHNS and CDR2 SASEGT. The CDR3 DNA reads TGTGCCAGCAGTGACAGGGAGCCTAGCAATCAGCCCCAGCATTTT. This codes for CASSDREPSNQPQHF.

The rearrangement uses TRBV7-8 and TRBJ2-7; TRBD2 aligns across 8 bases. The germline CDR1 and CDR2 sequences are SGHVS and FQNEAQ. The V and J ends lost 1 base and 5 bases, in that order; junction bases with no gene match: 7. CDR3 length: 15 amino acids. CDR3 nucleotides: TGTGCCAGCAGCTTAGGGGTAGCGGGATCTCACGAGCAGTACTTC. Residues: CASSLGVAGSHEQYF.

The chain combines TRBV5-1 with TRBJ1-4; 7 bases line up with TRBD1. CDR1 and CDR2 (germline): SGHRS, YFSETQ. V shed 3 bases and J 8 bases; nucleotides not matched to a gene: 13. This CDR3 spans 16 amino acids. This chain's CDR3 is CASSSTPTGSGEKLFF. In DNA, the CDR3 is TGCGCCAGCAGCTCCACCCCGACAGGGAGTGGGGAAAAACTGTTTTTT.

Here the CDR3 reads CASTVGPMNTEAFF. The CDR3 bases are TGTGCCAGTACCGTGGGACCAATGAACACTGAAGCTTTCTTT. The genes are TRBV19 and TRBJ1-1, with a possible D match to TRBD1 (5 bases). CDR3 length equals 14 residues. The V and J ends lost 7 bases and 0 bases respectively, with 12 bases between them. The germline V gene has CDR1 LNHDA and CDR2 SQIVND (reference sequence).

The chain carries TRBV6-5 and TRBJ2-7; TRBD2 agrees at 7 bases. Trimming removed 8 bases from V and 2 bases from J; junction bases left unmatched: 6. Germline V gene data show CDR1 as MNHEY and CDR2 as SVGAGI. The CDR3 has 13 residues. In DNA, the CDR3 is TGTGCCAGCCGGCGGGAGTTGGCCTACGAGCAGTACTTC. Its translation is CASRRELAYEQYF.

This clone showed up just a few times. The chain carries TRBV30 and TRBJ1-5; D perhaps matches TRBD1 (5 bases). CDR3 length: 13 residues. Germline V gene lookup returns CDR1 GTSNPN and CDR2 SVGIG (reference sequence). V shed 2 bases and J shed 4 bases, with 9 bases lying between them. The chain's CDR3 is CAWSRKGNQPQHF. DNA for the CDR3: TGTGCCTGGAGTCGAAAGGGGAATCAGCCCCAGCATTTT.

The chain recombines TRBV2 with TRBJ1-4; 7 bases fit TRBD1. The CDR3 extends over 14 amino acids. V lost 6 bases and J lost 6; bases outside the gene matches: 7. Germline CDR1 reads SNHLY; CDR2 reads FYNNEI. The CDR3 coding sequence is TGTGCCAGCAGGGTTACAGGGGAGGATGAAAAACTGTTTTTT. As protein: CASRVTGEDEKLFF.

The gene calls are TRBV28 and TRBJ1-5, with no clear D. Germline V CDR1 and CDR2: MDHEN, SYDVKM. Trimming stripped 3 bases from V and 0 bases from J, with 3 bases between. This CDR3 is 13 amino acids long. As DNA, the CDR3 is TGTGCCAGCAGTTTCACTAGCAATCAGCCCCAGCATTTT. Amino acids: CASSFTSNQPQHF.

The chain employs TRBV5-1 and TRBJ2-7; 9 nucleotides agree with TRBD1. Germline CDR1 is SGHRS and CDR2 is YFSETQ. Trimming cost V 4 bases and J 7 bases; bases outside gene matches: 9. This CDR3 is built from 14 residues. The CDR3 sequence: CASSIRDREREQYF. CDR3 bases: TGCGCCAGCAGCATCCGGGACAGGGAGAGGGAGCAGTACTTC. The whole variable domain, filled in from reference TRBV5-1 and TRBJ2-7, reads KAGVTQTPRYLIKTRGQQVTLSCSPISGHRSVSWYQQTPGQGLQFLFEYFSETQRNKGNFPGRFSGRQFSNSRSEMNVSTLELGDSALYLCASSIRDREREQYFGPGTRLTVT.

The rearrangement uses TRBV21-1 and TRBJ2-3; TRBD1 reflects the table's D call only, with no check against the DNA. TRBV21-1 is given as a pseudogene. The CDR3 has 16 amino acids. The CDR3 is CASSLYRVRSTDTQYF. CDR3 in DNA: TGTGCCAGCAGCTTGTACAGGGTGCGCAGCACAGATACGCAGTATTTT.

The chain is built from TRBV5-5 and TRBJ1-1; 8 bases align to TRBD1. There are 15 residues in the CDR3. Per the germline V gene, CDR1 is SGHKS and CDR2 is YYEKEE (reference sequence). J lost 3 bases, V lost 1 base, and 5 bases had no gene match. The CDR3: CASSLLQGADTEAFF. CDR3 bases: TGTGCCAGCAGCTTGCTGCAGGGGGCTGACACTGAAGCTTTCTTT.

The chain joins TRBV19 to TRBJ1-2; D may be TRBD1 (6 bases). Germline CDR1 LNHDA, CDR2 SQIVND (reference sequence). V lost 4 bases and J lost 2, with 14 bases in between. The CDR3 loop spans 15 amino acids. The CDR3 nucleotides are TGTGCCAGTAGTAGGGGGCCCACCCCAAACTATGGCTACACCTTC. As protein: CASSRGPTPNYGYTF.

CDR3 sequence (DNA): TGTGCCAGCAGCACCCTTGGGGCAGGGGTCGGGGGCTACGAGCAGTACTTC. Its translation: CASSTLGAGVGGYEQYF. This sequence joins TRBV7-6 and TRBJ2-7; D may correspond to TRBD1 or TRBD2 (6 bases each). V was cut by 5 bases and J by 3 bases, with 23 bases left in between. The CDR3 totals 17 residues. Germline CDR1 is SGHVS and CDR2 is FNYEAQ.

The rearrangement links TRBV7-8 to TRBJ1-1; D gene uncertain. Germline V gives CDR1 SGHVS, CDR2 FQNEAQ. The CDR3 length is 16 residues. V was clipped by 1 base and J by 2 bases, with 14 bases between them. The CDR3 bases are TGTGCCAGCAGCTTAGTAGGTTTTCTTTCCAACACTGAAGCTTTCTTT. Translated: CASSLVGFLSNTEAFF.

This clone showed up just a few times. The chain joins TRBV5-1 to TRBJ1-2; TRBD1 is a possible D gene (6 bases). The CDR3 is 15 amino acids. Per the germline V gene, CDR1 is SGHRS and CDR2 is YFSETQ. The V gene lost 2 bases and the J gene lost 4 bases, with 15 bases spanning the gap. CDR3 bases: TGCGCCAGCAGCTTTATAGGGGGGGCTGGCTATGGCTACACCTTC. Its translation: CASSFIGGAGYGYTF. Full variable domain (remainder filled in from reference TRBV5-1 and TRBJ1-2): KAGVTQTPRYLIKTRGQQVTLSCSPISGHRSVSWYQQTPGQGLQFLFEYFSETQRNKGNFPGRFSGRQFSNSRSEMNVSTLELGDSALYLCASSFIGGAGYGYTFGSGTRLTVV.

This chain joins TRBV7-9 and TRBJ1-1; 9 nucleotides line up with TRBD1. The germline V gene has CDR1 SEHNR and CDR2 FQNEAQ (reference sequence). The V gene end was trimmed by 5 bases and the J gene end by 5 bases; junction bases not matched to a gene: 3. This CDR3 has 13 amino acids. CDR3 nucleotides: TGTGCCAGCAGCCAGACAGGGGGGACTGAAGCTTTCTTT. It specifies CASSQTGGTEAFF.